This T cell receptor beta chain was identified in a study of read filtering for tumor transcriptome and immune sequencing. Study summary: After DNase treatment, RNA was made into whole-transcriptome libraries. Study outcomes and limitations: In IR-seq, single-read clonotypes were approximately 79% of clonotypes but around 3.4% of reads.

The library was built from about 400 ng RNA with molecular barcoded adaptors for alpha/delta and beta/gamma chains. TCRdb re-derived calls from the reads in MiXCR, one entry per CDR3 protein. The sample consists of about 38,000 distinct CDR3 sequences, about 15% of them appearing once. This clonotype was seen repeatedly, ten times or more. Its antigen is not known. The CDR3 spans 13 residues. V dropped 4 bases and J dropped 2; count of bases not matched to a gene: 3. The germline V gene has CDR1 SQVTM and CDR2 ANQGSEA. Sampling of bone marrow took place during active disease in every patient. The chain uses TRBV29-1 and TRBJ2-5; 8 positions agree with TRBD2. The clonotype originates from a donor aged 40 or older with multiple myeloma. The sequenced sample consisted of a population of CD138-negative cells sorted from bone marrow. In DNA form, the CDR3 reads TGCAGCGTTGGATCGGGGGGGCAAGAGACCCAGTACTTC. It encodes CSVGSGGQETQYF.